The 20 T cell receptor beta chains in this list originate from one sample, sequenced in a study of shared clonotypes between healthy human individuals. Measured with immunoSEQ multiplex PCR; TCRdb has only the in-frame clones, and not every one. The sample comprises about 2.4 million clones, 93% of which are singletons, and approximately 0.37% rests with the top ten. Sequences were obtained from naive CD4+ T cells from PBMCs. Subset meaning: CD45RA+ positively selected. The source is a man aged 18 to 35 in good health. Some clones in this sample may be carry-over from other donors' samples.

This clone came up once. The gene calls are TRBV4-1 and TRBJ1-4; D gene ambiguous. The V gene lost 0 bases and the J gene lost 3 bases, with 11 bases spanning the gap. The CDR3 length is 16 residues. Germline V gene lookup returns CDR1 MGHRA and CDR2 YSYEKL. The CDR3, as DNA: TGCGCCAGCAGCCAAGAAGTAGCAGCCTCTAATGAAAAACTGTTTTTT. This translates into CASSQEVAASNEKLFF.

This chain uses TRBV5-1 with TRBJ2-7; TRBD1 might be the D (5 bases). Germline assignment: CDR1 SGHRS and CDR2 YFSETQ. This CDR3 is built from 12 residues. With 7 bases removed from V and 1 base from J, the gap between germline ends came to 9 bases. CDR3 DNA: TGCGCCAGCGAAGGGGATTCCTACGAGCAGTACTTC. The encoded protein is CASEGDSYEQYF.

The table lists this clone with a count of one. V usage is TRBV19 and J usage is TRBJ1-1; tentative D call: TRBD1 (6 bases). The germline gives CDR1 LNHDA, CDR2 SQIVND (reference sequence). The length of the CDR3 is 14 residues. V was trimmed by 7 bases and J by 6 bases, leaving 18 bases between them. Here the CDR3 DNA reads TGTGCCAGTAAGAACCAGGGGCCCCTCGCTGAAGCTTTCTTT. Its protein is CASKNQGPLAEAFF.

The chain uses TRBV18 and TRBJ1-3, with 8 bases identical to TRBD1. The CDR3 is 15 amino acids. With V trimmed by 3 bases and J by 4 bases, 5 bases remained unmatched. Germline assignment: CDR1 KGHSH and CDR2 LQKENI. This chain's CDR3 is CASSPGQGRGNTIYF. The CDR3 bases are TGTGCCAGCTCACCTGGACAGGGCCGCGGAAACACCATATATTTT.

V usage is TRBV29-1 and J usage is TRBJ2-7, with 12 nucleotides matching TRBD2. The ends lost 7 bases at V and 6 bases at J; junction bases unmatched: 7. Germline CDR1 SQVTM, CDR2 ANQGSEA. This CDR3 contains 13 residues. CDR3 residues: CSAGQTSGGEQYF. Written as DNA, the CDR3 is TGCAGCGCCGGACAGACTAGCGGGGGCGAGCAGTACTTC.

CDR3 nucleotide sequence: TGTGCCAGCAAAGTTGGGCTAGCGGCATATCGGGCGTATTCCGGGGAGCTGTTTTTT. It yields the protein CASKVGLAAYRAYSGELFF. The chain recombines TRBV27 with TRBJ2-2, with 7 bases aligning to TRBD2. V was pared by 7 bases and J by 6 bases, with 23 bases of the junction left unmatched. The CDR3 has 19 amino acids. The germline gives CDR1 MNHEY, CDR2 SMNVEV (reference sequence).

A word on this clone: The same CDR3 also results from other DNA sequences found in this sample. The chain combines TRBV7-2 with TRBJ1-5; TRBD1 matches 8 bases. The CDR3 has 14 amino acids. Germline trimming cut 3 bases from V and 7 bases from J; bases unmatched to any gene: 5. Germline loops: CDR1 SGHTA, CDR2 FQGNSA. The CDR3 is CASSFGQGGQPQHF. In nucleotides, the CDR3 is TGTGCCAGCAGCTTTGGACAGGGAGGACAGCCCCAGCATTTT.

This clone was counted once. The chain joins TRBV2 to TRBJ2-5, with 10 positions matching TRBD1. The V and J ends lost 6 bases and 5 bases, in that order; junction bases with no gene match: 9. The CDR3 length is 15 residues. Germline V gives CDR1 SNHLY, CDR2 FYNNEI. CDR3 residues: CASSERGTGAETQYF. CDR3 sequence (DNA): TGTGCCAGCAGCGAACGTGGGACAGGGGCTGAGACCCAGTACTTC.

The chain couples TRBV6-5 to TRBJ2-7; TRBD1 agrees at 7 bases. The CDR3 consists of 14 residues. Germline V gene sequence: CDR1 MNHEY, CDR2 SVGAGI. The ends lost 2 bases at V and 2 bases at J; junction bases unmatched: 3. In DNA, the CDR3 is TGTGCCAGCAGTTACGTCAGGGGGACCTACGAGCAGTACTTC. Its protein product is CASSYVRGTYEQYF.

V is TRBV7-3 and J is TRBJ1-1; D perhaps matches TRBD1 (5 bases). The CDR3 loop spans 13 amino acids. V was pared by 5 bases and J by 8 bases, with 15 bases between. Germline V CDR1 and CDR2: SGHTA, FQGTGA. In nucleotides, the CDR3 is TGTGCCAGCAGCCAGTCCGGGGGTACCGAAGCTTTCTTT. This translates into CASSQSGGTEAFF.

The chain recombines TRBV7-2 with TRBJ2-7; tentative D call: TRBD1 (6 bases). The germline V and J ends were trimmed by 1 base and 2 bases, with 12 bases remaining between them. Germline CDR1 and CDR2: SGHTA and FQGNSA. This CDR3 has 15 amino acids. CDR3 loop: CASSLGLGATYEQYF. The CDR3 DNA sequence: TGTGCCAGCAGCTTAGGGCTGGGGGCCACCTACGAGCAGTACTTC. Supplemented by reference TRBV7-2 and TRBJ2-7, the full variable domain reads GAGVSQSPSNKVTEKGKDVELRCDPISGHTALYWYRQSLGQGLEFLIYFQGNSAPDKSGLPSDRFSAERTGGSVSTLTIQRTQQEDSAVYLCASSLGLGATYEQYFGPGTRLTVT.

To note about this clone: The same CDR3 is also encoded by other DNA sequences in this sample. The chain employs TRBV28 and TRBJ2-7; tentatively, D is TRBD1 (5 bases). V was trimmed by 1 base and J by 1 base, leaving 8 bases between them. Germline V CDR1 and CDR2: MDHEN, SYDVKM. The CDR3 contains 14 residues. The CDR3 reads CASSLYDSSYEQYF. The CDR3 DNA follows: TGTGCCAGCAGTTTATATGACAGTTCCTACGAGCAGTACTTC. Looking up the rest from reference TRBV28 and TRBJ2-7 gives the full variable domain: DVKVTQSSRYLVKRTGEKVFLECVQDMDHENMFWYRQDPGLGLRLIYFSYDVKMKEKGDIPEGYSVSREKKERFSLILESASTNQTSMYLCASSLYDSSYEQYFGPGTRLTVT.

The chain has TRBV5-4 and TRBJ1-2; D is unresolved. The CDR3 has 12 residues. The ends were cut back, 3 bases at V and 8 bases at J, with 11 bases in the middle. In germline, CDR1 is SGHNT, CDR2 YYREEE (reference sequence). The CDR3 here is CASSSEGAGYTF. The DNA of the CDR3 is TGTGCCAGCAGCTCAGAGGGTGCGGGCTACACCTTC.

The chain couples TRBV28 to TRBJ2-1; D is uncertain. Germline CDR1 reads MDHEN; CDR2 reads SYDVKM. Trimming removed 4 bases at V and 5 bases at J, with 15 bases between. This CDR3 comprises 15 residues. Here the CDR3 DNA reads TGTGCCAGCAGTTCTCTCTCGGGTGGTAACAATGAGCAGTTCTTC. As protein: CASSSLSGGNNEQFF.

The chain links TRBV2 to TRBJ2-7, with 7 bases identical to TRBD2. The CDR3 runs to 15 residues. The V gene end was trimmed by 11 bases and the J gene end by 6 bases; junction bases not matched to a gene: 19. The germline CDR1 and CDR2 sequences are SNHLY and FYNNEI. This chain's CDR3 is CAGTHSSGGEFEQYF. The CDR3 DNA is TGTGCCGGGACTCACTCTAGCGGAGGGGAGTTCGAGCAGTACTTC.

DNA for the CDR3: TGTGCCAGCAGCTTGGAAAGGGGGTGGACGGAAGAGCAGTACTTC. Protein: CASSLERGWTEEQYF. This chain uses TRBV5-6 with TRBJ2-7, with D perhaps TRBD1 (6 bases). The CDR3 is 15 residues long. Trimming pared 0 bases from V and 7 bases from J, leaving 17 bases between. Germline V gives CDR1 SGHDT, CDR2 YYEEEE. The variable domain in full, with the rest retrieved from reference TRBV5-6 and TRBJ2-7, is DAGVTQSPTHLIKTRGQQVTLRCSPKSGHDTVSWYQQALGQGPQFIFQYYEEEERQRGNFPDRFSGHQFPNYSSELNVNALLLGDSALYLCASSLERGWTEEQYFGPGTRLTVT.

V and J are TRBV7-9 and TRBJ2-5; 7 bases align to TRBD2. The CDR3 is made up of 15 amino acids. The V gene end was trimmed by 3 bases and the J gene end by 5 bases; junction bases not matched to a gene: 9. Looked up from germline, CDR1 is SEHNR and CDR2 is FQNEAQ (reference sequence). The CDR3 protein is CASSFIRSGGETQYF. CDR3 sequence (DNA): TGTGCCAGCAGCTTTATTCGTTCCGGGGGGGAGACCCAGTACTTC.

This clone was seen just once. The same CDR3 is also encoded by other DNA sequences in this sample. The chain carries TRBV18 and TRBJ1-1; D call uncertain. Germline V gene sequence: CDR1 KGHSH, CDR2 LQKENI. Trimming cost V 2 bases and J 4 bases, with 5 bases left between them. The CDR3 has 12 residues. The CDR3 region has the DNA TGTGCCAGCTCACCAGGGTCCACTGAAGCTTTCTTT. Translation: CASSPGSTEAFF. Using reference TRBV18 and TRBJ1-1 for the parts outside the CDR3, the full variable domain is NAGVMQNPRHLVRRRGQEARLRCSPMKGHSHVYWYRQLPEEGLKFMVYLQKENIIDESGMPKERFSAEFPKEGPSILRIQQVVRGDSAAYFCASSPGSTEAFFGQGTRLTVV.

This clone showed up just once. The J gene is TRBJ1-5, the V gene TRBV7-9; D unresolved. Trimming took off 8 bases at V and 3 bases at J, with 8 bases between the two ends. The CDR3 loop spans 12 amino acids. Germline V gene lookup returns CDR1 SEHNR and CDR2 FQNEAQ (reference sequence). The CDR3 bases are TGTGCCAGCGCTGGCTTCAATCAGCCCCAGCATTTT. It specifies CASAGFNQPQHF. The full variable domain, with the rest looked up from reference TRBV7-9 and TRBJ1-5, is DTGVSQNPRHKITKRGQNVTFRCDPISEHNRLYWYRQTLGQGPEFLTYFQNEAQLEKSRLLSDRFSAERPKGSFSTLEIQRTEQGDSAMYLCASAGFNQPQHFGDGTRLSIL.

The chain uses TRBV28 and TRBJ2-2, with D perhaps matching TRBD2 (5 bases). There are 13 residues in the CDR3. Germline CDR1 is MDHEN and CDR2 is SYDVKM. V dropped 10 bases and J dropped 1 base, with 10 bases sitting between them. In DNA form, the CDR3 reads TGTGCCATCGAGGGTCGGAACACCGGGGAGCTGTTTTTT. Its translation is CAIEGRNTGELFF.